This T cell receptor (beta chain) is drawn from a study of breast tumors, draining lymph nodes, adjacent tissues. Study conclusions and caveats: Tumor and nontumor repertoires were significantly more similar in luminal-like than in basal-like breast cancer. Findings are consistent with lymph node origin and intratumoral expansion of most tumor T cells. Tumor repertoires ranked between lymph nodes and nontumor tissue in diversity, with V and J gene preferences.

This clonotype showed up many times. The antigen is undetermined. There are 17 residues in the CDR3. Trimming cost V 4 bases and J 0 bases, with 16 bases left between them. Germline CDR1 SEHNR, CDR2 FQNEAQ (reference sequence). Axillary draining lymph nodes of breast cancer patients supplied the node samples. TCRdb passed the multiplex PCR reads through MiXCR, listing each CDR3 protein once. The table shows roughly 220,000 distinct CDR3 sequences, with roughly a third occurring only once. Material for sequencing was axillary lymph node tissue. The rearrangement joins TRBV7-9 to TRBJ2-1; D possibly corresponds to TRBD2 (8 bases). The clonotype originates from a female donor with breast cancer. Some clones in this sample may be carry-over from other donors' samples. The CDR3: CASSSGGSGASYNEQFF. The DNA for the CDR3 is TGTGCCAGCAGCTCAGGGGGTAGCGGGGCCTCCTACAATGAGCAGTTCTTC. The entire variable domain, with the rest obtained from reference TRBV7-9 and TRBJ2-1, is as follows: DTGVSQNPRHKITKRGQNVTFRCDPISEHNRLYWYRQTLGQGPEFLTYFQNEAQLEKSRLLSDRFSAERPKGSFSTLEIQRTEQGDSAMYLCASSSGGSGASYNEQFFGPGTRLTVL.